This T cell receptor (beta chain) was obtained from a study of T cell repertoires in cytomegalovirus infection. Study-wide results and caveats: CMV-specific TCR beta clonotypes restricted by HLA-C dominated the ex vivo response.

This CDR3 comprises 12 residues. Germline V CDR1 and CDR2: MNHNS, SASEGT. The V end was cut by 2 bases, the J end by 14 bases, with 13 bases between. Using its own MiXCR run on the reads, TCRdb lists one record per CDR3 protein. The table records about 97,000 distinct CDR3 sequences, 16% of them present only once. There are many counts of this clonotype. Its antigen is still unknown. Source material: PBMCs. The clonotype was recovered from a human donor in good health (CMV status not recorded). Some clones in this sample may be carry-over from other donors' samples. This sequence joins TRBV6-1 and TRBJ1-5; D is ambiguous. CDR3 coding DNA: TGTGCCAGCAGTGAACCTGAGGCAGCGGAGCATTTT. Translation: CASSEPEAAEHF.